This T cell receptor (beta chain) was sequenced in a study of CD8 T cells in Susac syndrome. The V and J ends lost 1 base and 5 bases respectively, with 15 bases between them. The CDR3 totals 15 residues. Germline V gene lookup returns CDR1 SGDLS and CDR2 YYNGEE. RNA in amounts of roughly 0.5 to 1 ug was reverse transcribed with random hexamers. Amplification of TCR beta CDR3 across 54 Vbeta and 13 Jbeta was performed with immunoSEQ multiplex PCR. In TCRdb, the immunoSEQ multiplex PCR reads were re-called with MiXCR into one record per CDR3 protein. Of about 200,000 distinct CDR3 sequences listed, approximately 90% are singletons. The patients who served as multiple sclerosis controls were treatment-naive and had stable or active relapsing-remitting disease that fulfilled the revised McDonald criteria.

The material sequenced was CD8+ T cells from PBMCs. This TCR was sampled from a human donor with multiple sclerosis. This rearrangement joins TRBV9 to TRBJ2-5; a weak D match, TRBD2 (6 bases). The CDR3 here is CASSVTGSQGETQYF. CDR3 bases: TGTGCCAGCAGCGTAACCGGGAGCCAAGGGGAGACCCAGTACTTC.